This TCR beta chain was profiled in a study of T cells in Graves' hyperthyroidism and ophthalmopathy. Overall study results and limits: Prediction of ophthalmopathy progression came a median roughly 6.4 months pre-onset.

Amplified TCR beta CDR3 regions derived from RNA transcripts. HTBI primers were used for first-round RT-PCR of the TCR CDR3. TCRdb re-called the multiplex PCR reads with MiXCR, one entry per CDR3 protein. The sample contains some 620,000 distinct CDR3 sequences, around 16% of which appear only once. V lost 7 bases to trimming and J lost 1 base; unmatched junction nucleotides: 8. The CDR3 contains 15 residues. The germline CDR1 and CDR2 sequences are SGHRS and YFSETQ. This clonotype was counted at least ten times. Its antigen is not known. Sequencing was performed on blood. This TCR came from a woman in her thirties with Graves' hyperthyroidism. The chain couples TRBV5-1 to TRBJ1-5; 7 bases are shared with TRBD1. CDR3 sequence reads: CASRTGDGSNQPQHF. CDR3 coding DNA: TGCGCCAGCCGCACAGGGGATGGCAGCAATCAGCCCCAGCATTTT.